This T cell receptor (beta chain) was found in a study of T cells in Graves' hyperthyroidism and ophthalmopathy. This clonotype was seen many times. Its antigen is still unknown. Lactation, pregnancy, other autoimmune disease or uncontrolled infection led to exclusion of patients. CDR3 length: 13 residues. The germline V gene has CDR1 SGHTA and CDR2 FQGNSA. Trimming removed 1 base at V and 8 bases at J, with 8 bases between. Study-wide findings and caveats: The model predicted ophthalmopathy a median around seven months before onset.

Amplification of TCR beta CDR3 regions was performed using RNA transcripts as template. When the TCR CDR3 underwent first-round RT-PCR, the HTBI primer set was used. Each CDR3 protein gets one entry after TCRdb re-called the multiplex PCR reads with MiXCR. The sample holds about 840,000 distinct CDR3 sequences, roughly 37% seen once. V usage is TRBV7-2 and J usage is TRBJ1-4; D not certain. The sequence derives from a young man with Graves' hyperthyroidism. Material: blood. The CDR3 nucleotides read TGTGCCAGCAGCTTAGAGTTTTGGGAAAAACTGTTTTTT. It encodes CASSLEFWEKLFF.